Each of the 16 T cell receptor beta chains below was sequenced from the same sample in a study of response to subunit inactivated influenza vaccine. TCRdb reanalysed the RT-PCR reads using MiXCR and keeps one entry per CDR3 protein. Of hundreds of thousands of distinct CDR3 sequences in the sample, 11% were seen once. The sample was also linked to a second study, of T cells expressing NK-cell markers. That work contributes: Making the TCR beta cDNA relied on 5'RACE template switching with UMIs.

This material consisted of PBMCs from blood, taken on the day of vaccination. These receptors came from a man aged 50-59 years who received an inactivated influenza vaccine.

This sequence joins TRBV7-2 and TRBJ2-1, with 12 bases fitting TRBD2. The CDR3 consists of 15 residues. CDR1 is SGHTA and CDR2 is FQGNSA in the germline V gene. Trimming cost V 5 bases and J 8 bases; bases outside gene matches: 7. This chain's CDR3 is CASSKLAGGIYEQFF. CDR3 in DNA: TGTGCCAGCAGCAAACTAGCGGGGGGAATCTATGAGCAGTTCTTC.

There are many counts of this clonotype. The genes are TRBV7-2 and TRBJ1-1, with a weak D call TRBD1 (5 bases). Trimming removed 5 bases from V and 10 bases from J, with 14 bases in between. Germline V gene data show CDR1 as SGHTA and CDR2 as FQGNSA. This CDR3 contains 12 residues. CDR3 in DNA: TGTGCCAGCAGCCCCGGGACGGGGAGAGCTTTCTTT. It translates to CASSPGTGRAFF.

The chain links TRBV25-1 to TRBJ2-2; no definite D call. Germline V gene lookup returns CDR1 MGHDK and CDR2 SYGVNS. The CDR3 loop spans 16 amino acids. V lost 4 bases to trimming and J lost 3 bases, with 15 bases between them. The CDR3 coding sequence is TGTGCCAGCAGTGGTCAACCCAGGTTGGACACCGGGGAGCTGTTTTTT. Its translation is CASSGQPRLDTGELFF.

This chain uses TRBV6-1 with TRBJ2-1, with TRBD2 matching over 10 bases. With 7 bases clipped from V and 7 bases from J, the junction kept 10 bases outside the gene matches. Germline V lookup: CDR1 MNHNS, CDR2 SASEGT. The CDR3 has 15 residues. In nucleotides, the CDR3 is TGTGCCAGCATGATGAGCGGGGGGGCAGGAAATGAGCAGTTCTTC. This codes for CASMMSGGAGNEQFF.

This rearrangement joins TRBV11-2 to TRBJ2-1, with D perhaps matching TRBD1 (5 bases). In germline, CDR1 is SGHAT, CDR2 FQNNGV. CDR3 size: 16 residues. Trimming left V 1 base short and J 8 bases short, with 18 bases between. The CDR3 nucleotides are TGTGCCAGCAGCTTAGTCGGCCGGAAGGGGATCCATGAGCAGTTCTTC. Translation: CASSLVGRKGIHEQFF.

This clonotype was seen ten or more times. The chain couples TRBV10-3 to TRBJ2-5, with D perhaps TRBD2 (6 bases). The CDR3 has 15 residues. V was clipped by 0 bases and J by 1 base, with 9 bases between them. The germline V gene encodes CDR1 ENHRY and CDR2 SYGVKD. CDR3 DNA sequence: TGTGCCATCAGTGAGTCTCTAGCGTCCCAAGAGACCCAGTACTTC. Protein: CAISESLASQETQYF.

This chain uses TRBV6-5 with TRBJ2-7; D remains ambiguous. Germline V gene data show CDR1 as MNHEY and CDR2 as SVGAGI. Trimming pared 8 bases from V and 0 bases from J, leaving 8 bases between. The CDR3 sequence is 12 residues long. The CDR3 loop reads CASGHSSYEQYF. CDR3 nucleotides: TGTGCCAGCGGGCACTCCTCCTACGAGCAGTACTTC.

In this sample, this clonotype turned up a few times. The V gene is TRBV28, the J gene TRBJ2-2, with D unresolved. Germline-derived CDR1 and CDR2 are MDHEN and SYDVKM. V shed 3 bases and J shed 6 bases, with 11 bases lying between them. The CDR3 loop spans 14 amino acids. In DNA, the CDR3 is TGTGCCAGCAGTTTCAACTCCTGGGCCGGGGAGCTGTTTTTT. As protein: CASSFNSWAGELFF. Together with reference TRBV28 and TRBJ2-2, the CDR3 gives the full variable domain: DVKVTQSSRYLVKRTGEKVFLECVQDMDHENMFWYRQDPGLGLRLIYFSYDVKMKEKGDIPEGYSVSREKKERFSLILESASTNQTSMYLCASSFNSWAGELFFGEGSRLTVL.

This clonotype was seen more than once but under ten times. This chain links TRBV6-1 with TRBJ2-3, with TRBD2 matching 7 bases. Trimming took 6 bases from V and 2 from J; bases not matched to a gene: 8. This CDR3 has 15 residues. Per germline, CDR1 MNHNS and CDR2 SASEGT. CDR3 nucleotides: TGTGCCAGCAGGGCCGGGACTACCTACACAGATACGCAGTATTTT. Translating it yields CASRAGTTYTDTQYF.

This clonotype was observed a handful of times. V is TRBV6-1 and J is TRBJ2-7; unclear D gene. V dropped 6 bases and J dropped 2 bases, with 17 bases sitting between them. The germline V gene has CDR1 MNHNS and CDR2 SASEGT. This CDR3 contains 15 residues. The CDR3 sequence is CASRSSRRRPYEQYF. The CDR3 DNA sequence: TGTGCCAGCAGAAGTAGTCGGCGGAGACCCTACGAGCAGTACTTC.

The chain couples TRBV30 to TRBJ2-7; TRBD2 aligns across 13 bases. This CDR3 is built from 13 residues. The V gene end was trimmed by 5 bases and the J gene end by 7 bases; junction bases not matched to a gene: 5. CDR1 is GTSNPN, CDR2 SVGIG, per germline (reference sequence). The CDR3 spells CAWELAGGFEQYF. The CDR3 coding sequence is TGTGCCTGGGAACTAGCGGGAGGGTTTGAGCAGTACTTC. The complete variable domain, with remaining parts taken from reference TRBV30 and TRBJ2-7, reads SQTIHQWPATLVQPVGSPLSLECTVEGTSNPNLYWYRQAAGRGLQLLFYSVGIGQISSEVPQNLSASRPQDRQFILSSKKLLLSDSGFYLCAWELAGGFEQYFGPGTRLTVT.

This chain uses TRBV12-3 or TRBV12-4 with TRBJ2-2; 11 bases fit TRBD2. V lost 6 bases to trimming and J lost 6 bases; unmatched junction nucleotides: 6. The CDR3 is made up of 15 amino acids. The CDR3 spells CASRLAGEGSGELFF. DNA of the CDR3: TGTGCCAGCAGACTAGCGGGAGAGGGGTCCGGGGAGCTGTTTTTT.

In this sample, this clonotype turned up a few times. The rearrangement uses TRBV28 and TRBJ2-1; D is undetermined. Germline CDR1 and CDR2: MDHEN and SYDVKM. The CDR3 loop spans 15 amino acids. The V gene lost 5 bases and the J gene lost 0 bases, with 11 bases spanning the gap. The CDR3 loop is CASSTQRSSYNEQFF. The CDR3 DNA is TGTGCCAGCAGTACACAGCGTAGCTCCTACAATGAGCAGTTCTTC. Complete variable domain (other parts from reference TRBV28 and TRBJ2-1): DVKVTQSSRYLVKRTGEKVFLECVQDMDHENMFWYRQDPGLGLRLIYFSYDVKMKEKGDIPEGYSVSREKKERFSLILESASTNQTSMYLCASSTQRSSYNEQFFGPGTRLTVL.

The chain joins TRBV12-3 or TRBV12-4 to TRBJ1-1; D call uncertain. This CDR3 is built from 14 residues. V shed 1 base and J shed 4 bases, with 10 bases lying between them. The CDR3 sequence: CASSLGGAVTEAFF. CDR3 DNA sequence: TGTGCCAGCAGTTTAGGGGGAGCCGTCACTGAAGCTTTCTTT.

The CDR3 DNA reads TGTGCCAGCAGCCAAGATGCGGGGGGGGGAGAGACCCAGTACTTC. It is translated as CASSQDAGGGETQYF. The rearrangement links TRBV4-2 to TRBJ2-5, with 9 positions matching TRBD2. The length of the CDR3 is 15 residues. Germline trimming cut 0 bases from V and 4 bases from J; bases unmatched to any gene: 3. Per the germline V gene, CDR1 is LGHNA and CDR2 is YNFKEQ.

The V gene is TRBV10-3, the J gene TRBJ1-5; no firm D call. The CDR3 sequence is 12 residues long. V gave up 9 bases and J gave up 6 bases, with 12 bases separating them. Looked up from germline, CDR1 is ENHRY and CDR2 is SYGVKD. The CDR3 protein is CAMSPGPQPQHF. Written as DNA, the CDR3 is TGTGCCATGAGCCCCGGGCCTCAGCCCCAGCATTTT.